Listed here is a single TCR beta chain. Its antigen is currently unknown. This sample is drawn from a study of cytomegalovirus exposure and HLA in healthy donors. Study-wide points: Presence/absence analyses assumed roughly uniform sequencing depth across donors, which may not hold. It was likely that a cluster of highly shared sequence variants was a sequencing artifact.

This PCR relied on a set of 60 Vbeta primers and 13 Jbeta primers. TCRdb keeps only in-frame clones here, not all; method: immunoSEQ multiplex PCR. The sample lists around 130,000 clones, over 65% occurring once. The source of this sequence is a young woman in good health and CMV-seronegative. Sequenced: PBMCs.

CDR3 coding DNA: TGTGCCAGCAATAAATTCGGGGTCCCCGGGACTAGCGGCACAGATACGCAGTATTTT. Translated, it gives CASNKFGVPGTSGTDTQYF. J is TRBJ2-3 and V is TRBV27; 10 bases match TRBD2. CDR1 MNHEY and CDR2 SMNVEV come from the germline V gene (reference sequence). V shed 7 bases and J 1 base; nucleotides not matched to a gene: 17. This CDR3 region has 19 residues.